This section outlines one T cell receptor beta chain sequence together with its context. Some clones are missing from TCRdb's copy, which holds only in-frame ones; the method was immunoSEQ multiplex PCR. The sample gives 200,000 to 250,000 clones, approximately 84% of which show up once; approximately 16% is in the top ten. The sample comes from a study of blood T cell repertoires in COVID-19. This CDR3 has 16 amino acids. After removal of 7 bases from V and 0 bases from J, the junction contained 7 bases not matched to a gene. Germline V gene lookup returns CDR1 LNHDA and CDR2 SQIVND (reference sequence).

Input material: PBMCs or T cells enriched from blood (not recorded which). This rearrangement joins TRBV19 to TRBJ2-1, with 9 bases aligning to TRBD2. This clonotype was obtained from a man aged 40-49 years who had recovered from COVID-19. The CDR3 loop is CASTRTSASSYNEQFF. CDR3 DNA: TGTGCCAGTACTAGGACTAGCGCTAGCTCCTACAATGAGCAGTTCTTC.